The entry below describes one T cell receptor beta chain. Its cognate antigen has yet to be identified. No base-level quality is on record; no much larger clone is a single base apart. The data were obtained in a study of Ad26.COV2.S vaccination and SARS-CoV-2 variants (dated by TCRdb to about 2021). Study-level background: Donors in the vaccine arm were drawn from COV1001, a phase I-IIa trial of Ad26.COV2.S in healthy adults that was multicentre, randomized, double-blind and placebo-controlled. Investigators remained blinded to trial group allocation during experiments and outcome assessment. The TCR-sequenced set comprised approximately 32 samples: around 20 Ad26.COV2.S vaccine recipients, 5 placebo recipients and 8 SARS-CoV-2 convalescent individuals. Trial participants were randomized into five groups of five: low-dose or high-dose Ad26.COV2.S given once or twice, or placebo on both occasions. TCRbeta repertoire sequencing was used to assess the specificity and breadth of SARS-CoV-2-reactive T cell receptors after Ad26.COV2.S vaccination. Ad26.COV2.S was administered intramuscularly at 5 x 10^10 or 1 x 10^11 viral particles, either as a single shot or as two shots given 56 days apart.

CDR1 and CDR2, looked up from the germline V gene, are SQVTM and ANQGSEA. The CDR3 spans 15 residues, from the cysteine through the phenylalanine. Of the read, only the CDR3 DNA is kept; its 45 bases are in frame from base 1. V is pruned by 0 bases and J by 2 bases, leaving 6 bases of the junction without a gene match. On the study overall, not on this receptor specifically: According to the authors, total T cell responses may have been underestimated by the TCR breadth and depth analyses. After vaccination, spike-specific CD8+ and CD4+ T cell responses were reported to show substantial breadth. Ad26.COV2.S recipients had higher spike-specific TCR breadth than placebo recipients (P = 0.0014). Comparing responses between vaccine doses or regimens was not something the study was powered to do. Comparable non-spike TCR breadth was observed between vaccine and placebo recipients, consistent with only spike being contained in the vaccine.

What the treatment or condition label conveys for this sample: roughly 18 received Ad26.COV2.S at low or high dose, single or two shots; about 5 received placebo; per-sample allocation not given. Repertoires of vaccine and placebo recipients were sequenced from samples taken on day 63 after the first injection. In Cohort 1b, roughly 26 adults aged 18-55 years were enrolled at a single site in Boston, USA, between 29 July and 7 August 2020. Ad26.COV2.S consisted of a replication-incompetent adenovirus type 26 vector by which a prefusion-stabilized SARS-CoV-2 spike protein from the original Wuhan strain was expressed. TCRbeta CDR3 regions were sequenced with the immunoSEQ Assay. After extraction, genomic DNA underwent amplification by bias-controlled multiplex PCR, followed by high-throughput sequencing. Per the source publication's procedure: Collapsing and filtering of sequences were performed to quantify the absolute abundance of each unique TCRbeta CDR3 region. Usable DNA was measured by amplifying reference genes present in all nucleated cells, and TCRbeta template counts were normalized to that usable DNA to estimate T cell fraction. Repertoire TCRs were annotated as SARS-CoV-2-specific by exact matching of V gene, CDR3 amino acid sequence and J gene to a known reactive TCR set. The reference SARS-CoV-2 TCR set came from MIRA and was filtered for enrichment in COVID-19-positive ImmuneCODE repertoires, removing public or cross-reactive TCRs. Using the MIRA antigens, annotated TCRs were further analysed by specific ORF or by position within an ORF. Breadth was defined as the number of annotated unique rearrangements divided by the total number of unique productive rearrangements, and depth was defined as the summed frequency of the annotated unique rearrangements. Two-sided Wilcoxon rank-sum tests were used to compare TCR breadth between groups. Held by TCRdb, this immuneACCESS table contains in-frame sequences only and omits some clones. Under half of the omission traces to an unresolved V gene where checked; the cause of the rest is unknown. V, J and clone size are those of that table, while D and trimming were read from the DNA. The sample includes roughly 450,000 clones, with 80% to 95% observed a single time. 10% to 15% of the sample belongs to the ten largest clones.

The sequenced sample was peripheral blood, obtained in a trial of Ad26.COV2.S vaccine versus placebo. The chain uses TRBV29-1 and TRBJ1-1; 7 central nucleotides agree with TRBD1. The clonotype was recovered from a person between 18 and 65 years old who received the Ad26.COV2.S COVID-19 vaccine or a placebo. The DNA sequence is as follows: TGCAGCGTTGAAGAGACAGGGATCGGAAACACTGAAGCTTTCTTT. The resulting protein is CSVEETGIGNTEAFF.